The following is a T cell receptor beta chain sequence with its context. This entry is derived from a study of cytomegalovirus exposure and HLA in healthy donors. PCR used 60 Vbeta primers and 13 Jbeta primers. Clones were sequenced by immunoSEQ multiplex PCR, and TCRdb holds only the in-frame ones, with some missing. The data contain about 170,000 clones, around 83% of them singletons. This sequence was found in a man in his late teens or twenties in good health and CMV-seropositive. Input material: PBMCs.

The CDR3 loop reads CASSYRDRVEAFF. CDR3 coding DNA: TGTGCCAGCAGTTACCGGGACAGGGTTGAAGCTTTCTTT. V usage is TRBV6-6 and J usage is TRBJ1-1; 9 bases fit TRBD1. This CDR3 spans 13 amino acids. With 2 bases clipped from V and 7 bases from J, the junction kept 2 bases outside the gene matches. Looked up from germline, CDR1 is MNHNY and CDR2 is SVGAGI (reference sequence).